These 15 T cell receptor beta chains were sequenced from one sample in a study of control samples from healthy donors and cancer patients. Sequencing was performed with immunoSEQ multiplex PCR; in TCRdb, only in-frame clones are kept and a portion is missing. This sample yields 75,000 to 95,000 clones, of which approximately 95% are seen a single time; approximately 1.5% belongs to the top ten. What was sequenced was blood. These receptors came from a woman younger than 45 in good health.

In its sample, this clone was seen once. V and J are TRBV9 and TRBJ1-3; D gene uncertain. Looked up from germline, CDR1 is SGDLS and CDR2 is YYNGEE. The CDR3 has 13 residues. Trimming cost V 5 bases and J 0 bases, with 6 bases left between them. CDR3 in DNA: TGTGCCAGCAGGGCAGCCTCTGGAAACACCATATATTTT. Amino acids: CASRAASGNTIYF.

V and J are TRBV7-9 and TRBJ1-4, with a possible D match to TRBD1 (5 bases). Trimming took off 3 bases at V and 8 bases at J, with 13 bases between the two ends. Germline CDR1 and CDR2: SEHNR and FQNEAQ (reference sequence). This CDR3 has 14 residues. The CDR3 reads CASSLGGRREKLFF. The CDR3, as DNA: TGTGCCAGCAGCTTGGGGGGACGACGAGAAAAACTGTTTTTT.

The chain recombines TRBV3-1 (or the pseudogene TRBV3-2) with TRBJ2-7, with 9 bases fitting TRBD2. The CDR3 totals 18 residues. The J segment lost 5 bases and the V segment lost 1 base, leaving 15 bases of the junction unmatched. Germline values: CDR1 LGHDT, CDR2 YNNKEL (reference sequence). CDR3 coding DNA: TGTGCCAGCAGCCAAGGCGTGGGGATAGCGGGAGTCGGTAACGAGCAGTACTTC. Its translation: CASSQGVGIAGVGNEQYF.

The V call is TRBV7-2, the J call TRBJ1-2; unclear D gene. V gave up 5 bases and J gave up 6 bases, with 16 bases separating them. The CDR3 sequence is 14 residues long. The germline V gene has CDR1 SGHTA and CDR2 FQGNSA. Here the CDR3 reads CASSEPGRRNGYTF. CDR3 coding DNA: TGTGCCAGCAGCGAACCCGGACGAAGGAATGGCTACACCTTC.

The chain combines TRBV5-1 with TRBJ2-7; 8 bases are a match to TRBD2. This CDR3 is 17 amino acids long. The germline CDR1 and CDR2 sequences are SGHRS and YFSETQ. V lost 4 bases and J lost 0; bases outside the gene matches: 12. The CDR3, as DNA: TGCGCCAGCAGCCTCCAGACGACGGGGGGGCTCTCCTACGAGCAGTACTTC. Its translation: CASSLQTTGGLSYEQYF.

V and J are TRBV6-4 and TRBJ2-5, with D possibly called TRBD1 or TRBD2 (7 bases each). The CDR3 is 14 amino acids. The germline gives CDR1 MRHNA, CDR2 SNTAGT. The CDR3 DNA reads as TGTGCAGGGAGGGGCAGGGGGATAGGCGAGACCCAGTACTTC. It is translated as CAGRGRGIGETQYF.

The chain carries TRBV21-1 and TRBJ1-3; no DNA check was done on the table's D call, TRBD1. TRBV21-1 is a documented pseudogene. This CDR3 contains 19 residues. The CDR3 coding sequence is TGTGCCAGCAGCAAAGTCAAAGGGCTTGGGCAGGGGGACGGAAACACCATATATTTT. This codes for CASSKVKGLGQGDGNTIYF.

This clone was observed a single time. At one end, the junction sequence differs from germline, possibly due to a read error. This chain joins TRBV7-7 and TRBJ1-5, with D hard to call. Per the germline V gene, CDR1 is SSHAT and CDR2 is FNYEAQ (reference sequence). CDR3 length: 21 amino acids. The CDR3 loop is CASSLALHDYYKPYSNQPQHF. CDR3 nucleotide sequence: TGTGCTAGCAGCTTAGCGTTGCACGACTATTACAAACCGTATAGCAATCAGCCCCAGCATTTT.

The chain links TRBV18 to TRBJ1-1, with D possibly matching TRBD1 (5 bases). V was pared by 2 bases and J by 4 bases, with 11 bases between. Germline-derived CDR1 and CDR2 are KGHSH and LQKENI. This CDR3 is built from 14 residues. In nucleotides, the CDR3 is TGTGCCAGCTCACCAAAGTCAGGGTCCACTGAAGCTTTCTTT. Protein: CASSPKSGSTEAFF.

The CDR3 bases are TGTGCCAGCAGTGAGAAGGGCCTTGCCCTCGGGAACACCATATATTTT. Residues: CASSEKGLALGNTIYF. The V and J genes are TRBV6-1 and TRBJ1-3, with unresolved D. The V gene lost 3 bases and the J gene lost 7 bases, with 19 bases spanning the gap. The CDR3 length is 16 residues. CDR1 and CDR2 (germline): MNHNS, SASEGT.

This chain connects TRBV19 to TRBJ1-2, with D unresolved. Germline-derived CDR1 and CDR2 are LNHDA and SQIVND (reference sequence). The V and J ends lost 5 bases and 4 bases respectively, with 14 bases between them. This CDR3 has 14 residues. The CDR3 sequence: CASSPQQILYGYTF. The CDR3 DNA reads TGTGCCAGTAGTCCCCAGCAGATTCTCTATGGCTACACCTTC.

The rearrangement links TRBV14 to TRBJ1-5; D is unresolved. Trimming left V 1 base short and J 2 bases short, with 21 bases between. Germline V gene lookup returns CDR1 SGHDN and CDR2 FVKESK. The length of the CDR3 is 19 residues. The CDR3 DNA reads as TGTGCCAGCAGCCAAGCGACACCACTTTACTCACGAGGCAATCAGCCCCAGCATTTT. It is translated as CASSQATPLYSRGNQPQHF.

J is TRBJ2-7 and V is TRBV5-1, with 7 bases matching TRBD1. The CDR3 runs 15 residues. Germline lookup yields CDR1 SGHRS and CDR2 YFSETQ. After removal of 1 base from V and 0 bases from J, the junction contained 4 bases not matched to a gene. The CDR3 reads CASSLTGQDSYEQYF. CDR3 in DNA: TGCGCCAGCAGCTTGACAGGACAGGACTCCTACGAGCAGTACTTC.

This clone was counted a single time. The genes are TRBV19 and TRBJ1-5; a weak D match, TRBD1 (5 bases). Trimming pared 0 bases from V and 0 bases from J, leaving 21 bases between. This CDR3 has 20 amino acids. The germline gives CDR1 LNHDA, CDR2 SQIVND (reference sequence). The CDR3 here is CASSIDDRGARYVSNQPQHF. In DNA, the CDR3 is TGTGCCAGTAGTATAGACGACAGAGGGGCCCGATACGTTAGCAATCAGCCCCAGCATTTT.

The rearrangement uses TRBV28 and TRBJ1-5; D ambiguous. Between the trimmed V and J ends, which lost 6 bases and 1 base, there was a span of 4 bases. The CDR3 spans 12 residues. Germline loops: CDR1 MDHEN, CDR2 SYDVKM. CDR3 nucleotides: TGTGCCAGCAGAGTGAGCAATCAGCCCCAGCATTTT. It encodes CASRVSNQPQHF.